This T cell receptor (beta chain) originates from a study of T cells in Graves' hyperthyroidism and ophthalmopathy. The study, taken as a whole, reports: The model predicted ophthalmopathy a median approximately six months before onset.

For this clonotype: Its antigen is unidentified.

Looked up from germline, CDR1 is MNHNS and CDR2 is SASEGT. After removal of 6 bases from V and 6 bases from J, the junction contained 8 bases not matched to a gene. The CDR3 totals 14 residues. Authors of the study amplified TCR beta CDR3 regions from RNA transcripts. A first-round RT-PCR of the TCR CDR3 used the HTBI primer set. TCRdb itself ran the multiplex PCR reads through MiXCR, one entry per CDR3 protein. The repertoire has approximately 600,000 distinct CDR3 sequences, approximately 14% of them found once; the top ten carry around 7%. The V gene is TRBV6-1, the J gene TRBJ2-7; 10 bases match TRBD1. Input material: blood. This receptor was obtained from a woman between 18 and 29 years old with Graves' ophthalmopathy. CDR3 sequence (DNA): TGTGCCAGCAGACCCGGGACAGGGGACTCCGAGCAGTACTTC. It specifies CASRPGTGDSEQYF.